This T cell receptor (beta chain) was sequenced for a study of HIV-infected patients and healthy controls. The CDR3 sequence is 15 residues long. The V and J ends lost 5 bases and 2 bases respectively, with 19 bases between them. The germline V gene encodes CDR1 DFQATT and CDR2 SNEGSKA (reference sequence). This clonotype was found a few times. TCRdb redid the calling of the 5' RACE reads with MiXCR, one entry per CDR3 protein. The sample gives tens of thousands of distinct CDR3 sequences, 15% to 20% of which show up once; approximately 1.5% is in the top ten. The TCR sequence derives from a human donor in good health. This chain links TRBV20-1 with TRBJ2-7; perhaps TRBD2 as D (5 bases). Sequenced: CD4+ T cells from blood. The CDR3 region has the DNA TGCAGTGCTCGCCTCCCGGGCCGCGGGCCCTACGAGCAGTACTTC. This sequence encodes CSARLPGRGPYEQYF.